What follows are 15 T cell receptor beta chains derived from one specimen sequenced in a study of T cells after yellow fever vaccination. TCRdb reprocessed the 5' RACE reads with MiXCR, giving one entry per CDR3 protein. This table holds about 430,000 distinct CDR3 sequences, 18% found once. The sequences come from PBMCs, collected before the yellow fever booster vaccination. The receptors shown here come from a young man who received the YFV17D yellow fever vaccine.

Regarding this clonotype: A junction end diverges from the germline sequence, so it may reflect a read error. This chain joins TRBV9 and TRBJ2-5; 9 bases are a match to TRBD2. CDR1 is SGDLS, CDR2 YYNGEE, per germline. The CDR3 loop spans 15 amino acids. Here the CDR3 reads CSSSVQAGGSETQYF. The CDR3 DNA sequence: TGTTCCAGCAGCGTACAAGCGGGGGGTTCAGAGACCCAGTACTTC.

This clonotype was seen more than once but under ten times. The chain carries TRBV5-1 and TRBJ2-2; D tentatively reads TRBD1 or TRBD2 (5 bases each). The V end lost 4 bases, the J end lost 7 bases, and 20 bases lay between the germline ends. There are 16 residues in the CDR3. CDR1 is SGHRS, CDR2 YFSETQ, per germline. The CDR3, as DNA: TGCGCCAGCAGCCCAGGGACGGCGAACTTGGACGGGGAGCTGTTTTTT. Amino acid sequence: CASSPGTANLDGELFF.

This chain links TRBV7-2 with TRBJ2-7; 10 bases are shared with TRBD2. V trimming: 2 bases; J trimming: 0 bases; junction bases outside the gene matches: 10. Germline V CDR1 and CDR2: SGHTA, FQGNSA. This CDR3 is built from 18 residues. The CDR3 DNA sequence: TGTGCCAGCAGCTTAAGTCCCCGGAGCGGGGGGGGCTCCTACGAGCAGTACGTC. Translation gives CASSLSPRSGGGSYEQYV.

The chain recombines TRBV4-3 with TRBJ2-7; D assignment may be TRBD1 or TRBD2 (6 bases each). The CDR3 runs to 16 residues. V lost 0 bases and J lost 3, with 15 bases in between. Germline V lookup: CDR1 LGHNA, CDR2 YSLEER. CDR3 sequence: CASSQDTGGVNYEQYF. DNA of the CDR3: TGCGCCAGCAGCCAAGACACCGGGGGCGTTAACTACGAGCAGTACTTC.

This clonotype occurred a few times. The gene calls are TRBV7-3 and TRBJ1-1, with D hard to call. There are 13 residues in the CDR3. V lost 5 bases and J 0 bases, leaving 7 bases between the germline ends. Germline values: CDR1 SGHTA, CDR2 FQGTGA. Here the CDR3 reads CASSPEVNTEAFF. CDR3 in DNA: TGTGCCAGCAGCCCAGAGGTGAACACTGAAGCTTTCTTT.

V and J are TRBV4-1 and TRBJ1-5, with 7 bases that match TRBD1. The CDR3 runs to 18 residues. V shed 1 base and J 0 bases; nucleotides not matched to a gene: 9. Germline CDR1 MGHRA, CDR2 YSYEKL. The CDR3 nucleotides read TGCGCCAGCAGCCAAGTTAGTCAGACAGGGAATAGCAATCAGCCCCAGCATTTT. As protein: CASSQVSQTGNSNQPQHF.

This rearrangement joins TRBV24-1 to TRBJ2-1; 8 bases are a match to TRBD2. Germline lookup yields CDR1 KGHDR and CDR2 SFDVKD. Germline trimming cut 4 bases from V and 4 bases from J; bases unmatched to any gene: 8. This CDR3 contains 16 residues. CDR3 coding DNA: TGTGCCACCAGTGACGCTGGGCGGGGGGCATACAATGAGCAGTTCTTC. This sequence encodes CATSDAGRGAYNEQFF.

This clonotype was counted only a few times. The chain has TRBV5-1 and TRBJ1-1; D remains ambiguous. The CDR3 consists of 14 residues. V lost 0 bases to trimming and J lost 7 bases, with 13 bases between them. Germline-derived CDR1 and CDR2 are SGHRS and YFSETQ. CDR3 amino acids: CASSLDRKTDEAFF. The CDR3 bases are TGCGCCAGCAGCTTGGATCGTAAGACTGATGAAGCTTTCTTT.

V and J are TRBV5-1 and TRBJ2-3, with D unresolved. With 4 bases removed from V and 1 base from J, the gap between germline ends came to 10 bases. Per germline, CDR1 SGHRS and CDR2 YFSETQ. This CDR3 has 14 amino acids. The CDR3 sequence is CASSSLDRTDTQYF. The DNA of the CDR3 is TGCGCCAGCAGCAGCCTTGATCGCACAGATACGCAGTATTTT.

The chain combines TRBV2 with TRBJ1-1, with 7 bases fitting TRBD1. The CDR3 length is 14 residues. V lost 7 bases to trimming and J lost 1 base; unmatched junction nucleotides: 6. Per germline, CDR1 SNHLY and CDR2 FYNNEI. The CDR3 reads CASTRTGENTEAFF. CDR3 bases: TGTGCCAGCACAAGGACAGGTGAGAACACTGAAGCTTTCTTT.

This clonotype showed up just a few times. The rearrangement joins TRBV20-1 to TRBJ2-1, with 10 bases fitting TRBD2. The CDR3 runs 14 residues. Trimming removed 6 bases from V and 0 bases from J; junction bases left unmatched: 2. The germline CDR1 and CDR2 sequences are DFQATT and SNEGSKA (reference sequence). In DNA, the CDR3 is TGCAGTGCCCTAGCGGGGGCCTCCTACAATGAGCAGTTCTTC. Translated: CSALAGASYNEQFF.

The chain has TRBV7-2 and TRBJ1-5; D is unclear. This CDR3 has 13 residues. Germline assignment: CDR1 SGHTA and CDR2 FQGNSA. V lost 1 base to trimming and J lost 5 bases, with 6 bases between them. The CDR3: CASSLERDQPQHF. CDR3 in DNA: TGTGCCAGCAGCTTAGAACGGGATCAGCCCCAGCATTTT.

This clonotype was counted ten times or more. The chain employs TRBV7-3 and TRBJ1-2; D not resolved. The germline gives CDR1 SGHTA, CDR2 FQGTGA. V was cut by 2 bases and J by 8 bases, with 12 bases left in between. The CDR3 runs to 13 residues. The CDR3 reads CASSLDRKDGYTF. In DNA, the CDR3 is TGTGCCAGCAGCTTAGATAGAAAGGACGGCTACACCTTC.

This clonotype showed up many times. The chain joins TRBV29-1 to TRBJ2-1; a weak D match, TRBD1 (6 bases). V lost 2 bases, J lost 7 bases, and 15 bases lay in between. The CDR3 loop spans 14 amino acids. CDR1 is SQVTM, CDR2 ANQGSEA, per germline. This chain's CDR3 is CSVEPGGRFNEQFF. CDR3 sequence (DNA): TGCAGCGTTGAACCTGGGGGCCGTTTTAATGAGCAGTTCTTC.

The table lists this clonotype with a few counts. The rearrangement uses TRBV29-1 and TRBJ1-5; D is undetermined. CDR1 is SQVTM and CDR2 is ANQGSEA in the germline V gene. The ends were cut back, 6 bases at V and 2 bases at J, with 8 bases in the middle. The CDR3 is made up of 12 amino acids. CDR3 in DNA: TGCAGCGTCTCCGAGGGCAATCAGCCCCAGCATTTT. Its protein product is CSVSEGNQPQHF.